This is a list of T cell receptor beta chains from one sample in a study of prognosis after radiotherapy for stage I lung cancer. TCRdb reprocessed the multiplex PCR reads via MiXCR and lists one record per CDR3 protein. This table holds roughly 23,000 distinct CDR3 sequences, roughly 44% found once. The sequences come from PBMCs, collected before or after stereotactic body radiation therapy (not recorded which). Receptors originate from a donor aged 50 or older with non-small cell lung cancer. The CDR3 runs from the conserved cysteine through the conserved F or W. The order of the fields is D gene, J gene, CDR3 length, V gene, clone size, CDR3 protein, CDR3 DNA. A D gene is named only where the DNA matches it firmly. Size is omitted from some rows. Given values are once, few, many or a class for expanded clones.

NA	TRBJ2-2	13	TRBV7-2	many	CASSPGGTGELFF	TGTGCCAGCAGCCCGGGCGGAACCGGGGAGCTGTTTTTT
NA	TRBJ2-1	12	TRBV7-3	NA	CASSLYSGEQFF	TGTGCCAGCAGCTTATATAGCGGTGAGCAGTTCTTC
TRBD1	TRBJ2-1	14	TRBV4-1	many	CASSQDRDYNEQFF	TGCGCCAGCAGCCAGGACAGGGACTACAATGAGCAGTTCTTC
TRBD1	TRBJ2-2	14	TRBV7-3	many	CASSSDRGAGELFF	TGTGCCAGCAGCTCCGACAGGGGAGCCGGGGAGCTGTTTTTT
NA	TRBJ2-7	12	TRBV6-1	few	CASRTRGYEQYF	TGTGCCAGCAGGACAAGGGGTTACGAGCAGTACTTC
NA	TRBJ2-1	16	TRBV6-2/TRBV6-3	NA	CASSSPWGGAYNEQFF	TGTGCCAGCAGCTCCCCGTGGGGGGGGGCATACAATGAGCAGTTCTTC
NA	TRBJ2-2	13	TRBV20-1	many	CSARDRSAGELFF	TGCAGTGCTAGAGATCGCTCGGCTGGGGAGCTGTTTTTT
TRBD2	TRBJ2-5	15	TRBV6-5	many	CASSYGGGIQETQYF	TGTGCCAGCAGTTATGGGGGAGGGATTCAAGAGACCCAGTACTTC
TRBD2	TRBJ2-6	17	TRBV19	many	CASSMVAGALGANVLTF	TGTGCCAGTAGTATGGTAGCGGGAGCACTTGGGGCCAACGTCCTGACTTTC
NA	TRBJ2-2	16	TRBV19	medium-sized	CASSIVGQGGTGELFF	TGTGCCAGTAGTATAGTAGGTCAGGGTGGCACCGGGGAGCTGTTTTTT
NA	TRBJ2-7	13	TRBV19	once	CASIIQGPYEQYF	TGTGCCAGTATTATTCAGGGCCCCTACGAGCAGTACTTC
NA	TRBJ1-4	12	TRBV19	many	CASSKRNEKLFF	TGTGCCAGTAGTAAACGGAATGAAAAACTGTTTTTT
NA	TRBJ2-7	17	TRBV6-4	NA	CASSRWGRPPHSYEQYF	TGTGCCAGCAGTAGGTGGGGCCGACCGCCCCATTCCTACGAGCAGTACTTC
TRBD1	TRBJ2-1	16	TRBV2	many	CASSGGRGQGRNEQFF	TGTGCCAGCAGCGGGGGGAGAGGACAGGGGAGGAATGAGCAGTTCTTC